This T cell receptor (beta chain) was sequenced during a study of early T cells in non-severe SARS-CoV-2 infection. Germline-derived CDR1 and CDR2 are SGHTA and FQGNSA. V trimming: 3 bases; J trimming: 0 bases; junction bases outside the gene matches: 2. There are 14 residues in the CDR3. TCRdb processed the 5' RACE reads anew with MiXCR; each CDR3 protein has one entry. The sample shows more than 80,000 distinct CDR3 sequences, 12% to 15% of them seen only once. The chain joins TRBV7-2 to TRBJ2-7; TRBD1 agrees at 7 bases. The sample taken for sequencing was whole blood. The clonotype originates from an adult who was a healthcare worker with PCR-confirmed SARS-CoV-2 infection or an uninfected control (not recorded which). CDR3 nucleotide sequence: TGTGCCAGCAGCTTGACAGGGATCTCCTACGAGCAGTACTTC. Translation gives CASSLTGISYEQYF.